The 10 T cell receptor beta chains presented below share a single source sample, sequenced in a study of cytomegalovirus exposure and HLA in healthy donors. PCR used 60 Vbeta primers and 13 Jbeta primers. Some clones are missing from TCRdb's copy, which holds only in-frame ones; the method was immunoSEQ multiplex PCR. In the table there are some 190,000 clones, about 84% of which are singletons. The sample consisted of PBMCs. The receptor set was obtained from a woman younger than 45 in good health and CMV-seropositive.

CDR3 nucleotide sequence: TGCGCCAGCAGCCAAGAACCCCGACAGGACTATAATTCACCCCTCCACTTT. Its protein product is CASSQEPRQDYNSPLHF. This chain links TRBV4-1 with TRBJ1-6; D is possibly TRBD1 (6 bases). CDR3 size: 17 residues. Germline V gene sequence: CDR1 MGHRA, CDR2 YSYEKL. V shed 0 bases and J shed 3 bases, with 12 bases lying between them.

V is TRBV5-1 and J is TRBJ2-3, with D possibly TRBD1 on 6 matching bases. This CDR3 is 14 amino acids long. V lost 3 bases to trimming and J lost 2 bases, with 10 bases between them. Germline V gene sequence: CDR1 SGHRS, CDR2 YFSETQ. In DNA form, the CDR3 reads TGCGCCAGCAGCTGGTGGACAGTCACAGATACGCAGTATTTT. Protein: CASSWWTVTDTQYF.

The CDR3 coding sequence is TGTGCTAGTGGGGTTGGAGGGGATCAGCCCCAGCATTTT. Translation: CASGVGGDQPQHF. The V call is TRBV12-5, the J call TRBJ1-5; D might be TRBD1 (5 bases). Germline loops: CDR1 LGHNT, CDR2 FRNRAP. Deletions cut 6 bases from V and 5 bases from J, with 11 bases between. CDR3 length equals 13 residues.

The J gene is TRBJ2-3, the V gene TRBV27, with 14 bases aligning to TRBD2. V dropped 6 bases and J dropped 6; count of bases not matched to a gene: 8. The germline gives CDR1 MNHEY, CDR2 SMNVEV (reference sequence). The CDR3 contains 16 residues. CDR3 nucleotides: TGTGCCAGCAGGGCCGGGACTAGCGGGAGAGTGGATACGCAGTATTTT. It encodes CASRAGTSGRVDTQYF.

The CDR3 reads CASKERLAGSGETQYF. CDR3 in DNA: TGCGCCAGCAAAGAAAGACTAGCGGGTTCCGGGGAGACCCAGTACTTC. This sequence joins TRBV5-1 and TRBJ2-5; TRBD2 matches at 10 bases. The germline CDR1 and CDR2 sequences are SGHRS and YFSETQ. CDR3 length equals 16 residues. The ends lost 6 bases at V and 5 bases at J; junction bases unmatched: 13. Together with reference TRBV5-1 and TRBJ2-5, the CDR3 gives the full variable domain: KAGVTQTPRYLIKTRGQQVTLSCSPISGHRSVSWYQQTPGQGLQFLFEYFSETQRNKGNFPGRFSGRQFSNSRSEMNVSTLELGDSALYLCASKERLAGSGETQYFGPGTRLLVL.

The V call is TRBV5-6, the J call TRBJ2-7; TRBD1 is a possible D gene (6 bases). The CDR3 consists of 13 residues. Trimming pared 3 bases from V and 4 bases from J, leaving 11 bases between. CDR1 SGHDT and CDR2 YYEEEE come from the germline V gene. CDR3 amino acids: CASSWGPEYEQYF. The CDR3 DNA reads as TGTGCCAGCAGCTGGGGGCCCGAATACGAGCAGTACTTC.

The chain recombines TRBV5-1 with TRBJ2-3; D is perhaps TRBD2 (6 bases). V was pared by 4 bases and J by 6 bases, with 6 bases between. Germline CDR1 reads SGHRS; CDR2 reads YFSETQ. The CDR3 spans 11 residues. CDR3 in amino acids: CASSLADTQYF. In nucleotides, the CDR3 is TGCGCCAGCAGCCTAGCGGATACGCAGTATTTT.

The chain has TRBV6-5 and TRBJ1-2; TRBD1 is a possible D gene (6 bases). CDR3 size: 14 residues. Trimming took off 6 bases at V and 4 bases at J, with 15 bases between the two ends. Germline-derived CDR1 and CDR2 are MNHEY and SVGAGI. The CDR3 protein is CASSYAGEGYGYTF. DNA for the CDR3: TGTGCCAGCAGCTATGCAGGGGAGGGCTATGGCTACACCTTC.

The V and J genes are TRBV7-9 and TRBJ2-7, with 11 nucleotides matching TRBD2. V was pared by 5 bases and J by 6 bases, with 9 bases of the junction left unmatched. Per germline, CDR1 SEHNR and CDR2 FQNEAQ (reference sequence). The CDR3 extends over 15 amino acids. CDR3 region: CASSPLAGEGPEQYF. As DNA, the CDR3 is TGTGCCAGCAGCCCACTAGCGGGAGAGGGCCCCGAGCAGTACTTC.

This clone has a handful of counts. V and J are TRBV19 and TRBJ1-4; maybe TRBD1 (5 bases). V was trimmed by 3 bases and J by 0 bases, leaving 5 bases between them. Germline V CDR1 and CDR2: LNHDA, SQIVND (reference sequence). The CDR3 consists of 14 residues. This chain's CDR3 is CASSMTATNEKLFF. The CDR3, as DNA: TGTGCCAGTAGTATGACAGCAACTAATGAAAAACTGTTTTTT.